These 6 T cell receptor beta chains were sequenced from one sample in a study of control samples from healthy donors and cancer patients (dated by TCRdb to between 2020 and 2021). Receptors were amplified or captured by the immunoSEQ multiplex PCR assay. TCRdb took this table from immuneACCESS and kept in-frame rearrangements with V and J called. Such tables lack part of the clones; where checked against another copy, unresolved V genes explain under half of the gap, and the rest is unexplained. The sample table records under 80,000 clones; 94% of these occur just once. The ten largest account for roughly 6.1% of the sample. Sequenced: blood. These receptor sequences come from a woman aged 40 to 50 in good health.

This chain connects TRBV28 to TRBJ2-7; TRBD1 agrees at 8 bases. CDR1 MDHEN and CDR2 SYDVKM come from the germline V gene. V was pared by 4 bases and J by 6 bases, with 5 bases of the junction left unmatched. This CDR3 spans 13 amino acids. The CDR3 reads CASSSRTGREQYF. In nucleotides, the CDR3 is TGTGCCAGCAGTTCCCGGACAGGGCGCGAGCAGTACTTC.

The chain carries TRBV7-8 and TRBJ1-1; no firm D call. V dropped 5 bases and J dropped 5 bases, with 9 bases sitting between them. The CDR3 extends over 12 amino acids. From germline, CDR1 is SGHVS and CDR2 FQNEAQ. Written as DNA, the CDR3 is TGTGCCAGCAGCCGGATAGGGACTGAAGCTTTCTTT. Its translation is CASSRIGTEAFF.

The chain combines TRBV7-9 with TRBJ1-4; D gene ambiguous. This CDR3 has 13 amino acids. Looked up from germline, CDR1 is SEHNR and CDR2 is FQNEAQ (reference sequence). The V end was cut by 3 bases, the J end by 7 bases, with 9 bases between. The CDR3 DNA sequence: TGTGCCAGCAGCTTTTTGCGGAGTGAAAAACTGTTTTTT. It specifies CASSFLRSEKLFF.

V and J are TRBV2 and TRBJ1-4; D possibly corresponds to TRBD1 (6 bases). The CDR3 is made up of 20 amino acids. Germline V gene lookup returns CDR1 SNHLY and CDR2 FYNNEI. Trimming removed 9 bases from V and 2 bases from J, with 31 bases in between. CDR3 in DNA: TGTGCCAGTAGGATAAGCGGGACACAGAGGATTCAGAGCACTAATGAAAAACTGTTTTTT. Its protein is CASRISGTQRIQSTNEKLFF.

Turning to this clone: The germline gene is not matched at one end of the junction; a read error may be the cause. CDR3 protein: CASKDRTTNEKLFF. The CDR3 region has the DNA TGTGCCAGCAAGGATAGGACAACCAATGAAAAACTGTTTTTT. The rearrangement links TRBV2 to TRBJ1-4; D perhaps matches TRBD1 (5 bases). Germline V CDR1 and CDR2: SNHLY, FYNNEI. The CDR3 is made up of 14 amino acids. Combining the CDR3 with reference TRBV2 and TRBJ1-4 gives the whole variable domain EPEVTQTPSHQVTQMGQEVILRCVPISNHLYFYWYRQILGQKVEFLVSFYNNEISEKSEIFDDQFSVERPDGSNFTLKIRSTKLEDSAMYFCASKDRTTNEKLFFGSGTQLSVL.

In DNA form, the CDR3 reads TGTGCCAGCAGCTTAACCGGGACTAGCGGAGGAAGCACAGATACGCAGTATTTT. This sequence encodes CASSLTGTSGGSTDTQYF. The rearrangement joins TRBV7-8 to TRBJ2-3; 11 bases line up with TRBD2. There are 18 residues in the CDR3. Germline-derived CDR1 and CDR2 are SGHVS and FQNEAQ. V lost 2 bases and J lost 0; bases outside the gene matches: 7.